This T cell receptor (beta chain) stems from a study of OX40 agonist ivuxolimab in advanced cancers. Study summary: Patients in the trial were receiving intravenous ivuxolimab every 2 weeks, at doses of 0.01 to 10 mg/kg. Study findings and constraints: Specificity for antigen went undetermined in the expanded peripheral T cells. Clonal expansion from baseline to week 6 occurred in both CD4+ and CD8+ T cells.

As to this clone: What it recognizes is unknown.

Produced via immunoSEQ multiplex PCR; TCRdb's table is partial and in-frame only. The table records some 71,000 clones, roughly 84% of them present only once. V lost 6 bases and J 4 bases, leaving 9 bases between the germline ends. The CDR3 is 12 amino acids. Germline V gene data show CDR1 as SNHLY and CDR2 as FYNNEI. The specimen comprised CD4+ or CD8+ T cells sorted from blood, sampled in a trial of the OX40 agonist ivuxolimab. This clonotype was obtained from an adult with an advanced solid tumor such as melanoma, head and neck, liver or kidney cancer. The genes are TRBV2 and TRBJ1-1; weak D call: TRBD1 (6 bases). The CDR3 sequence is CASSSDSTEAFF. CDR3 DNA sequence: TGTGCCAGCAGCTCGGACAGCACTGAAGCTTTCTTT. Drawing the rest from reference TRBV2 and TRBJ1-1, the complete variable domain is EPEVTQTPSHQVTQMGQEVILRCVPISNHLYFYWYRQILGQKVEFLVSFYNNEISEKSEIFDDQFSVERPDGSNFTLKIRSTKLEDSAMYFCASSSDSTEAFFGQGTRLTVV.